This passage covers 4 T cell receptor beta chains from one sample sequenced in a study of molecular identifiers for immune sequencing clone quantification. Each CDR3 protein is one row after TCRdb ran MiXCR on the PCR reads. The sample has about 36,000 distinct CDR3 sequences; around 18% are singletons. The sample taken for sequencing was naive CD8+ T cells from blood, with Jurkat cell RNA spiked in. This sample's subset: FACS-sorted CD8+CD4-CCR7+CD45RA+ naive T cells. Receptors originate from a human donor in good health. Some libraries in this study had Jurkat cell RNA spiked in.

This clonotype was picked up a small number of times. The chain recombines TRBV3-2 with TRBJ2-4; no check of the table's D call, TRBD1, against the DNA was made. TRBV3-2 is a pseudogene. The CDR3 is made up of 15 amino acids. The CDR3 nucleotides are TGTGCCAGCAGCTGCACCGGGACAAGGACTGGCATTCAGTACTTC. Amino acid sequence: CASSCTGTRTGIQYF.

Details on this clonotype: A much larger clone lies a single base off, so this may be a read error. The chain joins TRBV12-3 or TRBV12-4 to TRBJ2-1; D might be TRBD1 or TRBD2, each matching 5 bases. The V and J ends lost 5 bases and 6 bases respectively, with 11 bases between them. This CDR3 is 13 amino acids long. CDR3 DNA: TGTGCCAGCAGTCCCCGGGGCTGCAATGAGCAGTTCTTC. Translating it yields CASSPRGCNEQFF.

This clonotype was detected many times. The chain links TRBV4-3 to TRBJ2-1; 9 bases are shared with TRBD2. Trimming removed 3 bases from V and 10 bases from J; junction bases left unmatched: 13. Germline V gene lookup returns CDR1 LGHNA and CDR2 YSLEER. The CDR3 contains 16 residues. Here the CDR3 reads CASSQGTDPRGGEQFF. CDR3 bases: TGCGCCAGCAGCCAGGGGACCGACCCGCGGGGGGGGGAGCAGTTCTTC.

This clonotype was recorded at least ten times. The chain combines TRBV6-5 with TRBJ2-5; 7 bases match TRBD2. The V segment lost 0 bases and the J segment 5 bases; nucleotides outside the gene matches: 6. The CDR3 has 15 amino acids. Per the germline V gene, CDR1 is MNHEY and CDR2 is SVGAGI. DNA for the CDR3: TGTGCCAGCAGTTACTCGGGCGGGAGTTACGAGACCCAGTACTTC. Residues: CASSYSGGSYETQYF.